A single T cell receptor beta chain is shown here with its context. Its antigen is still unknown. In germline, CDR1 is SEHNR, CDR2 FQNEAQ (reference sequence). The CDR3 runs to 16 residues. Trimming took off 5 bases at V and 4 bases at J, with 20 bases between the two ends. Clones were sequenced by immunoSEQ multiplex PCR, and TCRdb holds only the in-frame ones, with some missing. The sample holds around 150,000 clones, roughly 89% seen once. This sample is part of a study of T cell responses to AZD1222 COVID-19 vaccine. General observations from the study: Repertoire sampling occurred only after the peak T cell response. Spike-specific TCR breadth rose after two AZD1222 doses, and depth rose as well. Most donors were white British and more were female, and clonal diversity was possibly underestimated.

The chain recombines TRBV7-9 with TRBJ1-2, with D unresolved. The sample in question was peripheral blood, obtained on day 0 of AZD1222 vaccination. The sequence was obtained from an adult in good health. The CDR3 DNA reads TGTGCCAGCAGCCCCGACCCAGCTGACCGCCGCTATGGCTACACCTTC. It is translated as CASSPDPADRRYGYTF. The full variable domain, with the rest looked up from reference TRBV7-9 and TRBJ1-2, is DTGVSQNPRHKITKRGQNVTFRCDPISEHNRLYWYRQTLGQGPEFLTYFQNEAQLEKSRLLSDRFSAERPKGSFSTLEIQRTEQGDSAMYLCASSPDPADRRYGYTFGSGTRLTVV.